This section outlines one T cell receptor (beta chain) sequence together with its context. Antigen unknown. A junction end diverges from the germline sequence, so it may reflect a read error. Second doses at about 4 or about 12 weeks were pooled. Measured with immunoSEQ multiplex PCR; TCRdb has only the in-frame clones, and not every one. The table has some 250,000 clones, about 94% seen once. Germline V gene sequence: CDR1 SNHLY, CDR2 FYNNEI. The CDR3 is 12 amino acids. This record belongs to a study of T cell responses to AZD1222 COVID-19 vaccine. Study results and limitations: Sampled repertoires all dated from after the peak T cell response.

The sequence was collected from an adult who received the AZD1222 COVID-19 vaccine. The J gene is TRBJ1-1, the V gene TRBV2; D call uncertain. The specimen comprised peripheral blood, sampled 28 days after the second AZD1222 dose. Written as DNA, the CDR3 is TGCGCCACCGAACGGGAATACACTGAAGCTTTCTTT. Translated: CATEREYTEAFF.